These T cell receptor beta chains were read from a single sample in a study of chemoradiotherapy in HPV16-positive cancers. Method: immunoSEQ multiplex PCR; TCRdb's copy keeps in-frame clones and lacks some. Of 30,000 or so clones in the sample, roughly nine tenths were seen once. Here the sequenced sample was blood, taken from a patient who underwent chemoradiotherapy. The receptor set was obtained from a human donor with HPV-associated anogenital cancer. Each CDR3 is given with its conserved first and last residue. D genes are given only for firm matches. Size tells how often a clone was seen (once, few, many) or the class of an expanded clone, and some rows leave it out.

size: once
V: TRBV7-8
D: NA
J: TRBJ2-1
DNA: TGTGCCAGCAGCTTAAGTGGGGATGAGCAGTTCTTC
CDR3: CASSLSGDEQFF

size: NA
V: TRBV4-3
D: TRBD1
J: TRBJ1-2
DNA: TGCGCCAGCAGCCCCCAAGGACAGGGATCAAACTATGGCTACACCTTC
CDR3: CASSPQGQGSNYGYTF

size: NA
V: TRBV5-5
D: NA
J: TRBJ2-1
DNA: TGTGCCAGCAGCTTGGTCCTTAGGAGCTCCTACAATGAGCAGTTCTTC
CDR3: CASSLVLRSSYNEQFF

size: NA
V: TRBV6-5
D: TRBD1
J: TRBJ2-7
DNA: TGTGCCAGCGGCAGGGGGCTGTACGAGCAGTACTTC
CDR3: CASGRGLYEQYF

size: NA
V: TRBV30
D: NA
J: TRBJ2-2
DNA: TGTGCCTGGAAAGACAGTATTAACACCGGGGAGCTGTTTTTT
CDR3: CAWKDSINTGELFF

size: once
V: TRBV19
D: TRBD2
J: TRBJ2-2
DNA: TGTGCCAGTAGCCTCACGGGACTACCCAACACCGGGGAGCTGTTTTTT
CDR3: CASSLTGLPNTGELFF

size: NA
V: TRBV19
D: NA
J: TRBJ1-3
DNA: TGTGCCAGTAGTGTGTCGCTCGCGAGCTCTGGAAACACCATATATTTT
CDR3: CASSVSLASSGNTIYF

size: NA
V: TRBV5-1
D: NA
J: TRBJ2-7
DNA: TGCGCCAGCAGCCCCGGGACTTTTTACTCCTACGAGCAGTACTTC
CDR3: CASSPGTFYSYEQYF

size: NA
V: TRBV6-5
D: TRBD1
J: TRBJ1-5
DNA: TGTGCCAGCAGCTACTCCGGGACAGGCAGCAATCAGCCCCAGCATTTT
CDR3: CASSYSGTGSNQPQHF

size: NA
V: TRBV4-3
D: TRBD2
J: TRBJ2-1
DNA: TGCGCCAGCAGCCAAGAGAGCGGACTAGCGGGGGGGTACAATGAGCAGTTCTTC
CDR3: CASSQESGLAGGYNEQFF

size: NA
V: TRBV11-2
D: NA
J: TRBJ1-6
DNA: TGTGCCAGCAGCTTAGATCCCCCAAGATTAAGGGATTCACCCCTCCACTTT
CDR3: CASSLDPPRLRDSPLHF

size: NA
V: TRBV19
D: TRBD2
J: TRBJ2-5
DNA: TGTGCCAGTAGTATTGGTCTAGCGGATCGTGAGACCCAGTACTTC
CDR3: CASSIGLADRETQYF

size: once
V: TRBV7-2
D: TRBD2
J: TRBJ2-2
DNA: TGTGCCAGCAGCGATGGGACTAGCGGGGGGATAGGGACCGGGGAGCTGTTTTTT
CDR3: CASSDGTSGGIGTGELFF

size: NA
V: TRBV9
D: TRBD1
J: TRBJ1-1
DNA: TGTGCCAGCAGCCCGCGGACAGGGGCTAAGAACACTGAAGCTTTCTTT
CDR3: CASSPRTGAKNTEAFF

size: NA
V: TRBV6-6
D: NA
J: TRBJ2-5
DNA: TGTGCCAGCAGTTACTCGGGGCAAGAGACCCAGTACTTC
CDR3: CASSYSGQETQYF

size: NA
V: TRBV7-2
D: TRBD1
J: TRBJ1-4
DNA: TGTGCCAGCAGCTTAGGCTACGGACAGGGGTATCCTAATGAAAAACTGTTTTTT
CDR3: CASSLGYGQGYPNEKLFF

size: once
V: TRBV19
D: TRBD2
J: TRBJ2-3
DNA: TGTGCCAGTAGTAACCGACTAGCGGGGGGGCAGGATACGCAGTATTTT
CDR3: CASSNRLAGGQDTQYF

size: NA
V: TRBV7-2
D: NA
J: TRBJ1-1
DNA: TGTGCCAGCAGCTTAAGACGCAACACTGAAGCTTTCTTT
CDR3: CASSLRRNTEAFF

size: NA
V: TRBV5-4
D: NA
J: TRBJ2-2
DNA: TGTGCCAGCAGCTTTGAGAGTGCCGCCGGGGAGCTGTTTTTT
CDR3: CASSFESAAGELFF

size: NA
V: TRBV6-6
D: TRBD1
J: TRBJ1-2
DNA: TGTGCCAGCAGTTTCGAACAGGGGTCCTATGGCTACACCTTC
CDR3: CASSFEQGSYGYTF

size: NA
V: TRBV7-6
D: NA
J: TRBJ2-7
DNA: TGTGCCAGCAGCTCGACTCGGGTGCAGTACGAGCAGTACTTC
CDR3: CASSSTRVQYEQYF

size: NA
V: TRBV7-8
D: TRBD1
J: TRBJ2-1
DNA: TGTGCCAGCAGTTCCACCGCACAGGGGTTTCCCTACAATGAGCAGTTCTTC
CDR3: CASSSTAQGFPYNEQFF

size: NA
V: TRBV19
D: NA
J: TRBJ1-1
DNA: TGTGCCAGTAGTACTACGGTGAACACTGAAGCTTTCTTT
CDR3: CASSTTVNTEAFF

size: NA
V: TRBV20-1
D: NA
J: TRBJ2-3
DNA: TGCAGTGCACCGACCGCAGCCCACACGTATTTT
CDR3: CSAPTAAHTYF

size: NA
V: TRBV5-1
D: NA
J: TRBJ1-2
DNA: TGCGCCAGCAGCTTGTCCCCGGGGAACTATGGCTACACCTTC
CDR3: CASSLSPGNYGYTF

size: NA
V: TRBV30
D: NA
J: TRBJ1-3
DNA: TGTGCCTGGAGCCTCAGGGGTAGCTCTGGAAACACCATATATTTT
CDR3: CAWSLRGSSGNTIYF

size: few
V: TRBV9
D: NA
J: TRBJ2-7
DNA: TGTGCCAGCAGCCCCCAAGGTCTACAGAGAGACGAGCAGTACTTC
CDR3: CASSPQGLQRDEQYF

size: NA
V: TRBV5-4
D: TRBD2
J: TRBJ2-1
DNA: TGTGCCAGCAGCTCCTCTAGCGGAAGCTCCTACAATGAGCAGTTCTTC
CDR3: CASSSSSGSSYNEQFF

size: NA
V: TRBV15
D: NA
J: TRBJ2-7
DNA: TGTGCCACCAGCAGAGTAGTATCCTACGAGCAGTACTTC
CDR3: CATSRVVSYEQYF

size: NA
V: TRBV7-2
D: TRBD2
J: TRBJ2-3
DNA: TGTGCCAGCAGCTCAACCGGGACTAGTTCGGCAGATACGCAGTATTTT
CDR3: CASSSTGTSSADTQYF

size: NA
V: TRBV6-5
D: NA
J: TRBJ1-5
DNA: TGTGCCAGCAGTACCGGGGAGGGTATCAGCCCCCAGCATTTT
CDR3: CASSTGEGISPQHF

size: NA
V: TRBV9
D: TRBD1
J: TRBJ2-1
DNA: TGTGCCAGCAGCGTAGGGGACAGCCGAGATGAGCAGTTCTTC
CDR3: CASSVGDSRDEQFF

size: NA
V: TRBV5-5
D: TRBD1
J: TRBJ1-1
DNA: TGTGCCAGCAGCCAGGGGGCGGACACTGAAGCTTTCTTT
CDR3: CASSQGADTEAFF

size: NA
V: TRBV7-7
D: NA
J: TRBJ2-5
DNA: TGTGCTAGCAGCACCCGTCTACGGGAGACCCAGTACTTC
CDR3: CASSTRLRETQYF

size: NA
V: TRBV5-1
D: NA
J: TRBJ1-6
DNA: TGCGCCAGCAGCTCAGCCGCGGCAGGGGTTTATTCACCCCTCCACTTT
CDR3: CASSSAAAGVYSPLHF

size: NA
V: TRBV5-1
D: NA
J: TRBJ1-5
DNA: TGCGCCAGCAGCTTGAGGCCAGATAGCAATCAGCCCCAGCATTTT
CDR3: CASSLRPDSNQPQHF

size: NA
V: TRBV7-8
D: NA
J: TRBJ2-5
DNA: TGTGCCAGCAGCTTAGTGATACTTACGGGGCTGCGGGAGACCCAGTACTTC
CDR3: CASSLVILTGLRETQYF

size: NA
V: TRBV5-4
D: NA
J: TRBJ1-4
DNA: TGTGCCAGCAGCTTGACAGGCAATGAAAAACTGTTTTTT
CDR3: CASSLTGNEKLFF

size: few
V: TRBV6-4
D: NA
J: TRBJ2-2
DNA: TGTGCCAGCAGTGACAGGGCCACCGGGGAGCTGTTTTTT
CDR3: CASSDRATGELFF

size: NA
V: TRBV6-6
D: NA
J: TRBJ2-1
DNA: TGTGCCAGCAGTTACGTCGGGGGTAGTGAGCAGTTCTTC
CDR3: CASSYVGGSEQFF

size: NA
V: TRBV5-6
D: NA
J: TRBJ2-3
DNA: TGTGCCAGCAGCGCACGACATCGGATAGATACGCAGTATTTT
CDR3: CASSARHRIDTQYF

size: once
V: TRBV7-9
D: NA
J: TRBJ1-5
DNA: TGTGCCAGCAGCTCAGGGAGGGCGGGTGGCAATCAGCCCCAGCATTTT
CDR3: CASSSGRAGGNQPQHF

size: NA
V: TRBV6-1
D: NA
J: TRBJ1-5
DNA: TGTGCCAGCAGTCCGGATCCCTTTCCAGGACAGCCCCAGCATTTT
CDR3: CASSPDPFPGQPQHF

size: few
V: TRBV6-1
D: TRBD2
J: TRBJ2-1
DNA: TGTGCCAGCACGGGGGGGGCTAGCAATGAGCAGTTCTTC
CDR3: CASTGGASNEQFF

size: once
V: TRBV19
D: NA
J: TRBJ1-3
DNA: TGTGCCAGTAGTATTCGAGGGGATTCCGGAAACACCATATATTTT
CDR3: CASSIRGDSGNTIYF

size: few
V: TRBV11-3
D: NA
J: TRBJ2-7
DNA: TGTGCCAGCAGCTTAGACGGCTCCTACGAGCAGTACTTC
CDR3: CASSLDGSYEQYF

size: NA
V: TRBV5-1
D: TRBD2
J: TRBJ2-2
DNA: TGCGCCAGCAGCTTGACTAGCGGGAGGTCGGCCGGGGAGCTGTTTTTT
CDR3: CASSLTSGRSAGELFF

size: NA
V: TRBV6-1
D: TRBD1
J: TRBJ1-2
DNA: TGTGCCAGCAGTGAAGGGGGACAGGGTGCCCGCTATGGCTACACCTTC
CDR3: CASSEGGQGARYGYTF

size: NA
V: TRBV13
D: NA
J: TRBJ2-1
DNA: TGTGCCAGCAGCCCTCTAGGGACGGCCCCGAATGAGCAGTTCTTC
CDR3: CASSPLGTAPNEQFF

size: once
V: TRBV6-8
D: NA
J: TRBJ1-3
DNA: TGTGCCAGCACCGGGGAAGGCAGAAACACCATATATTTT
CDR3: CASTGEGRNTIYF